The 17 T cell receptor beta chains given below trace back to one sample, sequenced in a study of cytomegalovirus exposure and HLA in healthy donors. Researchers ran the PCR with 60 Vbeta and 13 Jbeta primers. Clones were read by immunoSEQ multiplex PCR, and TCRdb kept only the in-frame ones, dropping some. The sample records roughly 250,000 clones, roughly four fifths being singletons. Material: PBMCs. The origin of the receptors is a woman aged 40 to 49 in good health and CMV-seropositive.

This chain connects TRBV9 to TRBJ2-2, with TRBD2 matching over 10 bases. The CDR3 spans 17 residues. The germline gives CDR1 SGDLS, CDR2 YYNGEE. J was trimmed by 6 bases and V by 3 bases; bases with no gene match: 11. In DNA, the CDR3 is TGTGCCAGCAGCGATGGGGGGACTAGCGACGTACCCGGGGAGCTGTTTTTT. Amino acid sequence: CASSDGGTSDVPGELFF. The variable domain in full, with the rest retrieved from reference TRBV9 and TRBJ2-2, is DSGVTQTPKHLITATGQRVTLRCSPRSGDLSVYWYQQSLDQGLQFLIQYYNGEERAKGNILERFSAQQFPDLHSELNLSSLELGDSALYFCASSDGGTSDVPGELFFGEGSRLTVL.

The J gene is TRBJ1-5, the V gene TRBV7-9, with unresolved D. V lost 1 base to trimming and J lost 4 bases, with 8 bases between them. The CDR3 is 14 residues long. The germline CDR1 and CDR2 sequences are SEHNR and FQNEAQ (reference sequence). The CDR3 DNA reads as TGTGCCAGCAGCTTAGGAGGGTATAATCAGCCCCAGCATTTT. Encoded protein: CASSLGGYNQPQHF.

This chain links TRBV5-1 with TRBJ2-4; D is ambiguous. The CDR3 loop spans 16 amino acids. V shed 0 bases and J shed 1 base, with 11 bases lying between them. Germline CDR1 and CDR2: SGHRS and YFSETQ. CDR3 residues: CASSLDPSSAKNIQYF. The CDR3, as DNA: TGCGCCAGCAGCTTGGACCCATCTAGTGCCAAAAACATTCAGTACTTC.

This clone occurred a few times. The chain couples TRBV6-1 to TRBJ2-7; 9 bases match TRBD1. Germline-derived CDR1 and CDR2 are MNHNS and SASEGT. V shed 6 bases, J shed 4 bases, and the junction held 4 bases outside the gene matches. The CDR3 has 13 residues. DNA of the CDR3: TGTGCCAGCAGGGAGGGACAGGGATACGAGCAGTACTTC. This gives the protein CASREGQGYEQYF.

The gene calls are TRBV6-4 and TRBJ2-2; TRBD2 is a possible D gene (5 bases). The CDR3 spans 14 residues. CDR1 is MRHNA and CDR2 is SNTAGT in the germline V gene. Trimming pared 5 bases from V and 2 bases from J, leaving 9 bases between. CDR3 loop: CASSITRNTGELFF. DNA of the CDR3: TGTGCCAGCAGTATCACTAGAAACACCGGGGAGCTGTTTTTT.

J is TRBJ2-1 and V is TRBV4-3; 9 bases align to TRBD2. Germline CDR1 and CDR2: LGHNA and YSLEER. Trimming cost V 0 bases and J 0 bases; bases outside gene matches: 9. CDR3 length equals 19 residues. The CDR3 reads CASSQDLAGGTFSYNEQFF. The CDR3 bases are TGCGCCAGCAGCCAAGATTTGGCGGGAGGGACCTTCTCCTACAATGAGCAGTTCTTC.

The chain carries TRBV5-6 and TRBJ1-2, with 9 bases matching TRBD1. The J segment lost 8 bases and the V segment lost 5 bases, leaving 19 bases of the junction unmatched. There are 17 residues in the CDR3. Germline CDR1 and CDR2: SGHDT and YYEEEE. The CDR3 loop reads CASRWTGTGMRMGGYTF. The CDR3 bases are TGTGCCAGCAGATGGACCGGGACAGGGATGCGCATGGGAGGCTACACCTTC.

This chain connects TRBV7-2 to TRBJ2-7; 11 bases agree with TRBD2. V lost 6 bases to trimming and J lost 2 bases; unmatched junction nucleotides: 6. CDR3 length equals 15 residues. Germline V gives CDR1 SGHTA, CDR2 FQGNSA. CDR3 protein: CASSQLAGVPYEQYF. In DNA form, the CDR3 reads TGTGCCAGCAGTCAACTAGCGGGAGTCCCCTACGAGCAGTACTTC. The full variable domain, with the rest looked up from reference TRBV7-2 and TRBJ2-7, is GAGVSQSPSNKVTEKGKDVELRCDPISGHTALYWYRQSLGQGLEFLIYFQGNSAPDKSGLPSDRFSAERTGGSVSTLTIQRTQQEDSAVYLCASSQLAGVPYEQYFGPGTRLTVT.

The chain employs TRBV5-6 and TRBJ1-1, with 7 bases aligning to TRBD1. The V segment lost 3 bases and the J segment 7 bases; nucleotides outside the gene matches: 9. Germline assignment: CDR1 SGHDT and CDR2 YYEEEE. This CDR3 comprises 14 residues. CDR3 coding DNA: TGTGCCAGCAGCTCAACCCCCCGGGACAGTGAAGCTTTCTTT. It is translated as CASSSTPRDSEAFF.

The CDR3 reads CASGGPSSGNTIYF. CDR3 DNA: TGTGCCAGCGGAGGGCCGAGCTCTGGAAACACCATATATTTT. This sequence joins TRBV6-5 and TRBJ1-3; D gene unclear. CDR1 MNHEY and CDR2 SVGAGI come from the germline V gene. V was trimmed by 8 bases and J by 0 bases, leaving 11 bases between them. This CDR3 region has 14 residues.

The rearrangement uses TRBV10-3 and TRBJ1-2; no clear D. V lost 2 bases to trimming and J lost 0 bases, with 10 bases between them. Germline-derived CDR1 and CDR2 are ENHRY and SYGVKD. This CDR3 has 15 amino acids. CDR3 loop: CAISEDTRANYGYTF. Written as DNA, the CDR3 is TGTGCCATCAGTGAGGACACACGAGCTAACTATGGCTACACCTTC.

This clone has only one observation. The chain links TRBV2 to TRBJ2-7; 10 positions match TRBD1. The CDR3 covers 13 residues. Per germline, CDR1 SNHLY and CDR2 FYNNEI. The ends lost 4 bases at V and 4 bases at J; junction bases unmatched: 1. This chain's CDR3 is CASSADRGYEQYF. The CDR3 region has the DNA TGTGCCAGCAGTGCGGACAGGGGGTACGAGCAGTACTTC.

The chain couples TRBV6-5 to TRBJ1-2; TRBD1 agrees at 8 bases. This CDR3 region has 15 residues. V shed 10 bases, J shed 6 bases, and the junction held 16 bases outside the gene matches. Germline-derived CDR1 and CDR2 are MNHEY and SVGAGI. The DNA of the CDR3 is TGTGCCATCGGAGGGTTGGACAGGGCGAAAGATGGCTACACCTTC. This codes for CAIGGLDRAKDGYTF.

V is TRBV27 and J is TRBJ2-3; 9 positions agree with TRBD2. Per the germline V gene, CDR1 is MNHEY and CDR2 is SMNVEV (reference sequence). J was trimmed by 2 bases and V by 3 bases; bases with no gene match: 3. The CDR3 contains 15 residues. The CDR3 loop reads CASSFSSGITDTQYF. The CDR3 DNA follows: TGTGCCAGCAGTTTTTCTAGCGGGATCACAGATACGCAGTATTTT.

Only a few counts were recorded for this clone. CDR3 region: CASSSNRASYGYTF. Written as DNA, the CDR3 is TGTGCCAGCAGCTCTAACAGGGCCAGCTATGGCTACACCTTC. The chain couples TRBV7-2 to TRBJ1-2, with a weak D call TRBD1 (6 bases). V lost 4 bases to trimming and J lost 4 bases, with 13 bases between them. Germline CDR1 is SGHTA and CDR2 is FQGNSA. The CDR3 consists of 14 residues.

The rearrangement uses TRBV19 and TRBJ2-7, with D possibly being TRBD1 (5 bases). The CDR3 runs 17 residues. Germline CDR1 LNHDA, CDR2 SQIVND (reference sequence). Trimming left V 7 bases short and J 3 bases short, with 25 bases between. This chain's CDR3 is CASIPESQGIQIYEQYF. CDR3 DNA: TGTGCCAGTATCCCAGAATCTCAGGGAATACAGATCTACGAGCAGTACTTC.

The rearrangement links TRBV10-3 to TRBJ1-1; 7 bases are a match to TRBD1. This CDR3 region has 13 residues. Germline V lookup: CDR1 ENHRY, CDR2 SYGVKD. The V and J ends lost 4 bases and 1 base, in that order; junction bases with no gene match: 0. The CDR3 DNA is TGTGCCATCAGTGGGACAGGGAACACTGAAGCTTTCTTT. Protein sequence: CAISGTGNTEAFF.